The source of this TCR beta chain is a study of response to subunit inactivated influenza vaccine. General study points: That few new T cells are recruited by each seasonal influenza vaccination was the authors' suggestion.

Germline V CDR1 and CDR2: LGHDT, YNNKEL (reference sequence). The CDR3 totals 15 residues. As concerns this clonotype: Antigen specificity is unknown.

TCRdb ran MiXCR on the RT-PCR reads and lists one entry per CDR3 protein. The profile shows approximately 530,000 distinct CDR3 sequences, 7.5% to 8.5% of them singletons. The chain recombines TRBV3-1 with TRBJ2-7, with D perhaps matching TRBD2 (5 bases). Judging by the DNA end, TRBJ2-1 fits better; the J call may be wrong. This sequence originates from a man aged 45-69 years who received an inactivated influenza vaccine. The sample was PBMCs from blood, taken roughly 24 months after vaccination. For the CDR3, the DNA is TGTGCCAGCAGCCAAGGTGACGGACTCGCCTACGAGCAGTTCTTC. This sequence encodes CASSQGDGLAYEQFF.